Given below is one TCR beta chain in context. These data are taken from a study of blood T cell repertoires in COVID-19. The protocol was immunoSEQ multiplex PCR, while the TCRdb copy is restricted to in-frame clones and leaves out a portion. The table lists fewer than 120,000 clones, about 70% of them singletons, with over 6% in the top ten. Losses at the gene ends were 4 bases for V and 1 base for J; bases not matched to a gene: 3. The CDR3 has 14 amino acids. Germline loops: CDR1 SGHTA, CDR2 FQGTGA. The material sequenced was peripheral blood. The sequence was obtained from an older woman with acute or convalescent COVID-19. The chain couples TRBV7-3 to TRBJ2-7; 8 nucleotides match TRBD1. CDR3 region: CASSSGTGSYEQYF. CDR3 nucleotides: TGTGCCAGCAGCTCCGGGACAGGATCCTACGAGCAGTACTTC.